A single sample is the source of the 24 T cell receptor beta chains below, sequenced in a study of blood T cell repertoires in COVID-19. The table came from immunoSEQ multiplex PCR; TCRdb's copy has only in-frame clones and leaves some out. The repertoire consists of around 40,000 clones, with 65% to 85% occurring once and the leading ten covering 30% to 35%. Material for sequencing was peripheral blood. The receptors here all came from a woman older than 75 with acute or convalescent COVID-19.

This chain uses TRBV30 with TRBJ2-1; 7 bases align to TRBD2. Germline values: CDR1 GTSNPN, CDR2 SVGIG (reference sequence). The junction had 8 bases not matched to a gene; V was cut back by 5 bases and J by 7 bases. This CDR3 has 13 residues. CDR3 region: CAWGLGGANEQFF. The CDR3 region has the DNA TGTGCCTGGGGACTAGGAGGGGCGAATGAGCAGTTCTTC.

The rearrangement links TRBV29-1 to TRBJ1-1, with D uncertain. Looked up from germline, CDR1 is SQVTM and CDR2 is ANQGSEA. The V gene lost 5 bases and the J gene lost 10 bases, with 14 bases spanning the gap. The CDR3 totals 11 residues. The CDR3 reads CSVKSGILAFF. CDR3 DNA: TGCAGCGTTAAGTCGGGGATTTTAGCTTTCTTT. The variable domain in full, with the rest retrieved from reference TRBV29-1 and TRBJ1-1, is SAVISQKPSRDICQRGTSLTIQCQVDSQVTMMFWYRQQPGQSLTLIATANQGSEATYESGFVIDKFPISRPNLTFSTLTVSNMSPEDSSIYLCSVKSGILAFFGQGTRLTVV.

This clone occurred a few times. The V call is TRBV11-2, the J call TRBJ1-1; D unclear. CDR3 length equals 12 residues. Germline V gene sequence: CDR1 SGHAT, CDR2 FQNNGV. V was cut by 5 bases and J by 6 bases, with 10 bases left in between. CDR3 nucleotides: TGTGCCAGCAGCCCCCAGTACGCTGAAGCTTTCTTT. It codes for CASSPQYAEAFF.

The chain employs TRBV10-1 and TRBJ1-4, with D unclear. The germline V gene has CDR1 WNHNN and CDR2 SYGVQD (reference sequence). V shed 0 bases and J shed 10 bases, with 9 bases lying between them. The CDR3 consists of 13 residues. The CDR3 coding sequence is TGCGCCAGCAGTGAGTCGGGAGCCGGAAAACTGTTTTTT. Encoded protein: CASSESGAGKLFF.

The CDR3 DNA reads as TGTGCCAGCAGCCCCGGGACTGGGGCGTTCTACAATGAGCAGTTCTTC. Its translation: CASSPGTGAFYNEQFF. The rearrangement links TRBV2 to TRBJ2-1; D is possibly TRBD2 (6 bases). This CDR3 has 16 amino acids. The V gene's germline CDR1 is SNHLY and CDR2 FYNNEI. The ends were cut back, 6 bases at V and 3 bases at J, with 18 bases in the middle.

The sample holds a few counts of this clone. The chain employs TRBV21-1 and TRBJ2-2; TRBD2 reflects the table's D call only, with no check against the DNA. TRBV21-1 is deemed a pseudogene. The CDR3 has 19 amino acids. This CDR3 is CASSKALFGGAPNTGELFF. In DNA form, the CDR3 reads TGTGCCAGCAGCAAAGCCTTGTTCGGGGGGGCCCCGAACACCGGGGAGCTGTTTTTT.

The genes are TRBV6-6 and TRBJ1-6, with TRBD1 as a possible D gene (6 bases). This CDR3 is 15 amino acids long. V gave up 5 bases and J gave up 6 bases, with 14 bases separating them. The germline gives CDR1 MNHNY, CDR2 SVGAGI (reference sequence). This CDR3 is CASSQAQGFNSPLHF. The CDR3 region has the DNA TGTGCCAGCAGTCAAGCTCAGGGGTTTAATTCACCCCTCCACTTT.

The chain combines TRBV9 with TRBJ2-3; D gene uncertain. Trimming left V 4 bases short and J 2 bases short, with 14 bases between. The CDR3 has 15 residues. Germline lookup yields CDR1 SGDLS and CDR2 YYNGEE. CDR3 amino acids: CASSPQQHPTDTQYF. CDR3 nucleotide sequence: TGTGCCAGCAGCCCTCAACAGCATCCCACAGATACGCAGTATTTT. Drawing the rest from reference TRBV9 and TRBJ2-3, the complete variable domain is DSGVTQTPKHLITATGQRVTLRCSPRSGDLSVYWYQQSLDQGLQFLIQYYNGEERAKGNILERFSAQQFPDLHSELNLSSLELGDSALYFCASSPQQHPTDTQYFGPGTRLTVL.

The chain couples TRBV9 to TRBJ1-3; TRBD1 might be the D (5 bases). CDR1 SGDLS and CDR2 YYNGEE come from the germline V gene. Between the trimmed V and J ends, which lost 0 bases and 4 bases, there was a span of 11 bases. The CDR3 runs to 15 residues. CDR3 in DNA: TGTGCCAGCAGCGTAGGGCAGGGCTGGGGAAACACCATATATTTT. Amino acid sequence: CASSVGQGWGNTIYF.

The V gene is TRBV23-1, the J gene TRBJ1-4; D unclear. TRBV23-1 is classed as an ORF, of uncertain function. The CDR3 consists of 13 residues. V was clipped by 10 bases and J by 0 bases, with 9 bases between them. DNA for the CDR3: TGCGCCACCGAGGTTGCAACTAATGAAAAACTGTTTTTT. Amino acid sequence: CATEVATNEKLFF.

J is TRBJ1-2 and V is TRBV4-2, with D uncertain. CDR3 length equals 15 residues. The germline CDR1 and CDR2 sequences are LGHNA and YNFKEQ. Trimming cost V 0 bases and J 0 bases, with 8 bases left between them. The CDR3 region is CASSQDNNANYGYTF. CDR3 bases: TGTGCCAGCAGCCAAGACAACAACGCTAACTATGGCTACACCTTC.

The chain combines TRBV19 with TRBJ1-2, with TRBD1 as a possible D gene (6 bases). Germline V lookup: CDR1 LNHDA, CDR2 SQIVND (reference sequence). The V end lost 3 bases, the J end lost 5 bases, and 10 bases lay between the germline ends. This CDR3 comprises 13 residues. CDR3 in DNA: TGTGCCAGTAGTATGGGGGCTCAATATGGCTACACCTTC. This sequence encodes CASSMGAQYGYTF.

This chain joins TRBV5-4 and TRBJ2-5; D is perhaps TRBD2 (6 bases). The V gene lost 4 bases and the J gene lost 2 bases, with 18 bases spanning the gap. In germline, CDR1 is SGHNT, CDR2 YYREEE (reference sequence). The CDR3 runs 16 residues. CDR3 bases: TGTGCCAGCAGCGGGGGTATGAAGGGACTGCAAGAGACCCAGTACTTC. Its protein product is CASSGGMKGLQETQYF.

The CDR3 DNA reads as TGTGCCAGCAGTCCTGGACTAGCGGGAGTGGAGACCCAGTACTTC. Protein product: CASSPGLAGVETQYF. The chain uses TRBV5-4 and TRBJ2-5; 13 bases map to TRBD2. V shed 5 bases, J shed 5 bases, and the junction held 6 bases outside the gene matches. The CDR3 length is 15 residues. Germline CDR1 and CDR2: SGHNT and YYREEE (reference sequence).

The chain has TRBV10-3 and TRBJ1-1; D remains unclear. Trimming pared 10 bases from V and 3 bases from J, leaving 15 bases between. Per the germline V gene, CDR1 is ENHRY and CDR2 is SYGVKD. The CDR3 has 13 residues. CDR3 DNA sequence: TGTGCCACCCTCCGGGGTGGGGACACTGAAGCTTTCTTT. Translating gives CATLRGGDTEAFF.

The genes are TRBV12-5 and TRBJ1-4, with 7 nucleotides matching TRBD1. In germline, CDR1 is LGHNT, CDR2 FRNRAP. The CDR3 totals 14 residues. V was clipped by 1 base and J by 7 bases; unmatched bases: 3. The CDR3 reads CASGLGDSGEKLFF. The CDR3 DNA is TGTGCTAGTGGTTTGGGGGACAGTGGTGAAAAACTGTTTTTT.

The sample holds one count of this clone. The CDR3 DNA sequence: TGCGCCAGCAGCTCGAGGCTAGCGGGAGGAACAGATACGCAGTATTTT. The encoded protein is CASSSRLAGGTDTQYF. The V gene is TRBV5-1, the J gene TRBJ2-3; 11 bases match TRBD2. Per the germline V gene, CDR1 is SGHRS and CDR2 is YFSETQ. This CDR3 is 16 amino acids long. The junction had 6 bases not matched to a gene; V was cut back by 3 bases and J by 3 bases.

J is TRBJ1-2 and V is TRBV21-1; whether TRBD1, the table's D call, matches the DNA was not checked. TRBV21-1 is a pseudogene. This CDR3 region has 16 residues. CDR3: CASRGRDRSYNYGYTF. The CDR3 coding sequence is TGTGCCAGCAGGGGGAGAGACAGGTCTTATAACTATGGCTACACCTTC.

This clone was seen only a few times. The genes are TRBV9 and TRBJ1-5; a weak D match, TRBD1 (6 bases). The ends were cut back, 2 bases at V and 0 bases at J, with 12 bases in the middle. Per the germline V gene, CDR1 is SGDLS and CDR2 is YYNGEE. CDR3 length: 16 residues. CDR3 in DNA: TGTGCCAGCAGCGTTGGGGACACCAATAGCAATCAGCCCCAGCATTTT. The encoded protein is CASSVGDTNSNQPQHF.

This rearrangement joins TRBV18 to TRBJ2-1; 9 nucleotides agree with TRBD2. The CDR3 has 16 amino acids. From germline, CDR1 is KGHSH and CDR2 LQKENI. The V segment lost 1 base and the J segment 3 bases; nucleotides outside the gene matches: 4. The CDR3 nucleotides are TGTGCCAGCTCACCACTAGCGGGAGTTGGCTACAATGAGCAGTTCTTC. Translation: CASSPLAGVGYNEQFF.

The chain is built from TRBV4-3 and TRBJ2-7; 9 nucleotides align to TRBD1. From germline, CDR1 is LGHNA and CDR2 YSLEER. V dropped 3 bases and J dropped 4; count of bases not matched to a gene: 4. The CDR3 contains 14 residues. In DNA, the CDR3 is TGCGCCAGCAGCCAGTCGACAGGGGGGTACGAGCAGTACTTC. Its protein is CASSQSTGGYEQYF.

This clone has only a few counts. The chain couples TRBV11-2 to TRBJ1-5; no firm D call. The V end lost 5 bases, the J end lost 9 bases, and 14 bases lay between the germline ends. CDR3 length equals 13 residues. Germline values: CDR1 SGHAT, CDR2 FQNNGV. CDR3: CASSPTSQGPQHF. The CDR3 DNA is TGTGCCAGCAGCCCGACATCCCAAGGGCCCCAGCATTTT.

The gene calls are TRBV4-2 and TRBJ1-1; perhaps TRBD1 as D (6 bases). Germline CDR1 is LGHNA and CDR2 is YNFKEQ. The ends were cut back, 4 bases at V and 4 bases at J, with 13 bases in the middle. This CDR3 has 14 amino acids. The CDR3 loop is CASSPNRESTEAFF. CDR3 bases: TGTGCCAGCAGCCCAAACAGGGAATCCACTGAAGCTTTCTTT.

The rearrangement uses TRBV11-2 and TRBJ2-7, with D perhaps TRBD1 (5 bases). The CDR3 runs to 16 residues. The ends were cut back, 0 bases at V and 2 bases at J, with 14 bases in the middle. Per the germline V gene, CDR1 is SGHAT and CDR2 is FQNNGV. The CDR3 nucleotides are TGTGCCAGCAGCTTAGATCGCTACAGGCCACCCTACGAGCAGTACTTC. It yields the protein CASSLDRYRPPYEQYF.